The 8 T cell receptor beta chains below were found in one sample sequenced in a study of CD8+ T cells in alopecia areata. The sequencing template was cDNA reverse transcribed from extracted RNA. The assay was immunoSEQ multiplex PCR, and TCRdb's table has in-frame clones only and misses some. The sample lists fewer than 250,000 clones, 60% occurring once. Treatment defined: oral pan-JAK inhibitor, 5-10 mg twice daily. The input for sequencing was CD4+ T cells sorted from blood, taken at week 4, from a patient treated with tofacitinib. The receptors here all came from a human donor with alopecia areata.

The chain has TRBV15 and TRBJ2-3; no clear D gene. Looked up from germline, CDR1 is LNHNV and CDR2 is YYDKDF (reference sequence). This CDR3 region has 11 residues. V lost 8 bases, J lost 4 bases, and 7 bases lay in between. CDR3 DNA sequence: TGTGCCACCCGGGTGGCAGATACGCAGTATTTT. It encodes CATRVADTQYF.

The chain links TRBV29-1 to TRBJ2-7; D unresolved. Trimming cost V 7 bases and J 0 bases, with 10 bases left between them. CDR1 is SQVTM, CDR2 ANQGSEA, per germline. This CDR3 is built from 12 residues. This chain's CDR3 is CSARLSSYEQYF. CDR3 in DNA: TGCAGCGCCAGGCTCAGCTCCTACGAGCAGTACTTC.

Only a few counts were recorded for this clone. The CDR3 sequence: CASSEGVDTQYF. The DNA for the CDR3 is TGTGCCAGCAGTGAAGGGGTAGATACGCAGTATTTT. The chain uses TRBV2 and TRBJ2-3; D is unclear. V was cut by 1 base and J by 5 bases, with 4 bases left in between. Germline CDR1 reads SNHLY; CDR2 reads FYNNEI. This CDR3 spans 12 amino acids.

The gene calls are TRBV9 and TRBJ1-2, with 12 bases identical to TRBD1. The CDR3 length is 16 residues. Germline V gives CDR1 SGDLS, CDR2 YYNGEE. V dropped 3 bases and J dropped 4; count of bases not matched to a gene: 7. The CDR3 DNA follows: TGTGCCAGCAGCGCAGGGGGACAGGGGGCGGGCTATGGCTACACCTTC. Its translation is CASSAGGQGAGYGYTF.

V is TRBV2 and J is TRBJ2-2; no definite D call. The V gene lost 7 bases and the J gene lost 5 bases, with 11 bases spanning the gap. The CDR3 is made up of 13 amino acids. The germline gives CDR1 SNHLY, CDR2 FYNNEI. CDR3 sequence reads: CASTGLGTGELFF. The CDR3 DNA reads TGTGCCAGCACGGGTTTGGGAACCGGGGAGCTGTTTTTT.

Of note for this clone: This CDR3 is missing its conserved last phenylalanine or tryptophan, likely due to a read error. The chain has TRBV4-1 and TRBJ2-2; no reliable D call. This CDR3 contains 13 residues. Germline-derived CDR1 and CDR2 are MGHRA and YSYEKL. The ends were cut back, 0 bases at V and 8 bases at J, with 7 bases in the middle. CDR3 in amino acids: CASSQDLYGELFS. CDR3 DNA sequence: TGCGCCAGCAGCCAAGACCTATATGGGGAGCTGTTTTCT.

The chain is built from TRBV29-1 and TRBJ2-4; D unclear. This CDR3 has 12 amino acids. Germline V gives CDR1 SQVTM, CDR2 ANQGSEA. Between the trimmed V and J ends, which lost 5 bases and 3 bases, there was a span of 8 bases. CDR3 sequence reads: CSVFWGKNIQYF. CDR3 nucleotides: TGCAGCGTTTTTTGGGGCAAAAACATTCAGTACTTC.

This clone was detected only a few times. This chain uses TRBV30 with TRBJ1-1; D unresolved. The length of the CDR3 is 15 residues. Germline-derived CDR1 and CDR2 are GTSNPN and SVGIG (reference sequence). The V end was cut by 1 base, the J end by 6 bases, with 18 bases between. CDR3 protein: CAWSGWTEGGAEAFF. Here the CDR3 DNA reads TGTGCCTGGAGTGGGTGGACGGAGGGAGGCGCTGAAGCTTTCTTT. The full variable domain, completed using reference TRBV30 and TRBJ1-1, is SQTIHQWPATLVQPVGSPLSLECTVEGTSNPNLYWYRQAAGRGLQLLFYSVGIGQISSEVPQNLSASRPQDRQFILSSKKLLLSDSGFYLCAWSGWTEGGAEAFFGQGTRLTVV.